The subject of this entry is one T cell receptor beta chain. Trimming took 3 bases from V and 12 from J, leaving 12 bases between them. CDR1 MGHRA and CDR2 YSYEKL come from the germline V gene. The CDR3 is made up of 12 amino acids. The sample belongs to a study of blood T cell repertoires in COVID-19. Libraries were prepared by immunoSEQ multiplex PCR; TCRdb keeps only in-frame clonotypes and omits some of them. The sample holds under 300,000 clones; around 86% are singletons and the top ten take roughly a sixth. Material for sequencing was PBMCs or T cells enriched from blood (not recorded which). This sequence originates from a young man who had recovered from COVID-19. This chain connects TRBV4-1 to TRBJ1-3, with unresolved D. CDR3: CASSQDFRGIYF. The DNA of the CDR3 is TGCGCCAGCAGCCAGGATTTTAGAGGCATATATTTT.